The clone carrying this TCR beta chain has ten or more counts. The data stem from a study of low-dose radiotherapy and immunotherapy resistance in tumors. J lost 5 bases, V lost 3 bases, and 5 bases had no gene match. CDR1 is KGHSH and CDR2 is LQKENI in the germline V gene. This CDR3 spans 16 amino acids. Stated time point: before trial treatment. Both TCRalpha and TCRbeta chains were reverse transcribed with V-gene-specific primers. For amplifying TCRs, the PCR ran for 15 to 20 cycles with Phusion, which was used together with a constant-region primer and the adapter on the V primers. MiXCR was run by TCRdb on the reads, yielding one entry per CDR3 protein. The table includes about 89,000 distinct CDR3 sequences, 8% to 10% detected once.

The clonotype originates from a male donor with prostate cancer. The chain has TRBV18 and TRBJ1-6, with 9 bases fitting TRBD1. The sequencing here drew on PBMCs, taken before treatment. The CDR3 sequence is CASSPVDRGNNSPLHF. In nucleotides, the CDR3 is TGTGCCAGCTCACCCGTAGACAGGGGGAATAATTCACCCCTCCACTTT.